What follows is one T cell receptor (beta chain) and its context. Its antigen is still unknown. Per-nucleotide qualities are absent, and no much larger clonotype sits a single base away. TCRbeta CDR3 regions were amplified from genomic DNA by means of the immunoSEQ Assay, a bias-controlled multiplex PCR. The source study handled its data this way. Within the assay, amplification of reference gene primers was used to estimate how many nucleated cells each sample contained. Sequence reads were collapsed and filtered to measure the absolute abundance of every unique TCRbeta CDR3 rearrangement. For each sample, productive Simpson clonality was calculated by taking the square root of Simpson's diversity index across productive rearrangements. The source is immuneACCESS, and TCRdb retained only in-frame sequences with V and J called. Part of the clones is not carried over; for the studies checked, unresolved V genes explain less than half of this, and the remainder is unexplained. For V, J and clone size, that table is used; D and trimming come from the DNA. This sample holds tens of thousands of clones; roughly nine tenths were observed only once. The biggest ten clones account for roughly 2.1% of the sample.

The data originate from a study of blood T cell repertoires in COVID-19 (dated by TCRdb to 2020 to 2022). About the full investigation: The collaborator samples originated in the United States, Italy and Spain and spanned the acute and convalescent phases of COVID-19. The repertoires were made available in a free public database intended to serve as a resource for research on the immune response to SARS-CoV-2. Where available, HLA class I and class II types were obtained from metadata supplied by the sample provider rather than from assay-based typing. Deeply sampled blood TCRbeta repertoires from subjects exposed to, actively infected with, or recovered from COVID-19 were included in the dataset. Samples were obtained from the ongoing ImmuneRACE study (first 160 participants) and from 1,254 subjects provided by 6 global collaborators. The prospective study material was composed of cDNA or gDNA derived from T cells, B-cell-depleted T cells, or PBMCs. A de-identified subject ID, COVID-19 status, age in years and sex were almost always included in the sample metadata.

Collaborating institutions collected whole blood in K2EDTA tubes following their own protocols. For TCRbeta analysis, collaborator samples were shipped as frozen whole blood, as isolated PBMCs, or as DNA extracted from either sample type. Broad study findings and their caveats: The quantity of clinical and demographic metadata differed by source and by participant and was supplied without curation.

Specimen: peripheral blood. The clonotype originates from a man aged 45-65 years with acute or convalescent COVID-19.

The CDR3 protein: CASSERGLWVGGYTF. The bases are TGTGCCAGCAGTGAAAGGGGACTGTGGGTGGGTGGCTACACCTTC. The receptor chain draws on TRBV6-1 and TRBJ1-2; TRBD1 is perhaps the D gene, given 5 matching bases. V loses 2 bases of germline sequence and J loses 7 bases, and the interval between the two ends is 17 bases. CDR1 and CDR2 (MNHNS, SASEGT) derive from the germline V gene. The CDR3 starts with the cysteine, ends with the phenylalanine, and has 15 residues. CDR3 DNA is the only sequence kept; it has 45 bases, read in frame from the first base.